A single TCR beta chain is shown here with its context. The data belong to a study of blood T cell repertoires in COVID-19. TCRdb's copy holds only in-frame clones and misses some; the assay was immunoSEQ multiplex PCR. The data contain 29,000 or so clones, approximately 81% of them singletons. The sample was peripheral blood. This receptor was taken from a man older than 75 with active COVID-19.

The CDR3 DNA reads TGTGCCAGCAGCAAGAGCGTTTCCAGCCAAGAGACCCAGTACTTC. Its translation: CASSKSVSSQETQYF. This sequence joins TRBV5-6 and TRBJ2-5, with no clear D. CDR1 is SGHDT, CDR2 YYEEEE, per germline. This CDR3 comprises 15 residues. The V gene lost 4 bases and the J gene lost 1 base, with 14 bases spanning the gap.